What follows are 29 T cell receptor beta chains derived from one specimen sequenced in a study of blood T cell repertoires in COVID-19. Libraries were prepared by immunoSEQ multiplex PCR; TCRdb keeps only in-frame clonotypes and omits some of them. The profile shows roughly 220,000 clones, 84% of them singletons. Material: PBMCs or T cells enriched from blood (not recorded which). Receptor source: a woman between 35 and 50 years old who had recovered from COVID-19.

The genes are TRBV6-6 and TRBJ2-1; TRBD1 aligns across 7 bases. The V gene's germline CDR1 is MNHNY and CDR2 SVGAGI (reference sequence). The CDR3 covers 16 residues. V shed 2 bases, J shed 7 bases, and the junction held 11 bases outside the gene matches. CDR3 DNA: TGTGCCAGCAGTTACCCGCAGGGGGTAGGTGTGAATGAGCAGTTCTTC. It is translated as CASSYPQGVGVNEQFF.

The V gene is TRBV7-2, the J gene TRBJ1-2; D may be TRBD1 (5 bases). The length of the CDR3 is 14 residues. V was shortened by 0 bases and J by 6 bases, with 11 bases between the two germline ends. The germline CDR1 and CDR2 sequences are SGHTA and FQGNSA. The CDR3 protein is CASSLALTGDGYTF. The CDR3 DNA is TGTGCCAGCAGCTTAGCGCTCACAGGCGATGGCTACACCTTC.

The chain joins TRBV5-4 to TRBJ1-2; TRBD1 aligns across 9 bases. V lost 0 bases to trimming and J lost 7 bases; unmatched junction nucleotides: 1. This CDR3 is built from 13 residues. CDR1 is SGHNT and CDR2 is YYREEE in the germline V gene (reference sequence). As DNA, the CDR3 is TGTGCCAGCAGCTTGGCGGACAGGGGTGGCTACACCTTC. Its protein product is CASSLADRGGYTF.

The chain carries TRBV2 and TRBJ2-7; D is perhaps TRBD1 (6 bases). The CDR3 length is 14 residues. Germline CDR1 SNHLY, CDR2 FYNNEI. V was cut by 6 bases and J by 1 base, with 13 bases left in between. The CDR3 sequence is CASSVDSQSYEQYF. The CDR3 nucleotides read TGTGCCAGCAGCGTGGACAGCCAGTCCTACGAGCAGTACTTC. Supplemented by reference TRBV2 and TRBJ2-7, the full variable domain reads EPEVTQTPSHQVTQMGQEVILRCVPISNHLYFYWYRQILGQKVEFLVSFYNNEISEKSEIFDDQFSVERPDGSNFTLKIRSTKLEDSAMYFCASSVDSQSYEQYFGPGTRLTVT.

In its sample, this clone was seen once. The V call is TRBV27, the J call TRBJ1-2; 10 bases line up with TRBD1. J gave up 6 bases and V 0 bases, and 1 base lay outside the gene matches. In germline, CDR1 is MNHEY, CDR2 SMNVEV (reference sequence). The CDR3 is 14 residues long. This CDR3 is CASSLSTGGNGYTF. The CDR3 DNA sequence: TGTGCCAGCAGTTTATCGACAGGGGGCAATGGCTACACCTTC.

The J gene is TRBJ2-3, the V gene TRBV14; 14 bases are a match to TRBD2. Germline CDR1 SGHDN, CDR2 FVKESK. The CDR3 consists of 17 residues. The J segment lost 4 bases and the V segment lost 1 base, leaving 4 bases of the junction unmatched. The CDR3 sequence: CASSQGMGLAGADTQYF. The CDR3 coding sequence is TGTGCCAGCAGCCAAGGGATGGGACTAGCGGGAGCAGATACGCAGTATTTT.

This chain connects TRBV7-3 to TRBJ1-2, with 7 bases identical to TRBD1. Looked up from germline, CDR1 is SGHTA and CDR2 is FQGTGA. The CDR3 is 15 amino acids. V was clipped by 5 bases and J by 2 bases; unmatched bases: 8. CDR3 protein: CASSLSGQLNYGYTF. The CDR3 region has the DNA TGTGCCAGCAGCCTTTCGGGACAGCTAAACTATGGCTACACCTTC.

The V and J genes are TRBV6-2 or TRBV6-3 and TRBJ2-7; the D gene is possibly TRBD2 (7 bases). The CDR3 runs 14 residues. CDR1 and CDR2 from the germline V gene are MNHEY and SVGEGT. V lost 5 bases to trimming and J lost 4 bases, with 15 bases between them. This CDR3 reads CASSRDTGGYEQYV. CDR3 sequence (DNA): TGTGCCAGCAGTCGGGACACCGGGGGGTACGAGCAGTACGTC.

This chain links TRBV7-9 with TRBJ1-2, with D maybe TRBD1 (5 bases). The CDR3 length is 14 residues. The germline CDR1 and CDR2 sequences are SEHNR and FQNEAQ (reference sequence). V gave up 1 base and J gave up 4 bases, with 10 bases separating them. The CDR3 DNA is TGTGCCAGCAGCTTAGGGGGGGTAGCCTATGGCTACACCTTC. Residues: CASSLGGVAYGYTF.

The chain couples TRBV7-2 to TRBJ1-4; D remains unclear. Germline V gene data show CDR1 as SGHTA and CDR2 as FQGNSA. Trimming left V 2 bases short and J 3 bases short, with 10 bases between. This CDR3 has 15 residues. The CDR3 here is CASSLQAAANEKLFF. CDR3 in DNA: TGTGCCAGCAGCTTACAGGCAGCGGCTAATGAAAAACTGTTTTTT.

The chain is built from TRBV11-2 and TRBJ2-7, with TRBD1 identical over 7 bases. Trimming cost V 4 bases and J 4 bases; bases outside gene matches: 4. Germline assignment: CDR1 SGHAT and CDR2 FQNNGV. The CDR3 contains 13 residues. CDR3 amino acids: CASSSGQLYEQYV. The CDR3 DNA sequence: TGTGCCAGCAGCTCGGGACAGCTGTACGAGCAGTACGTC.

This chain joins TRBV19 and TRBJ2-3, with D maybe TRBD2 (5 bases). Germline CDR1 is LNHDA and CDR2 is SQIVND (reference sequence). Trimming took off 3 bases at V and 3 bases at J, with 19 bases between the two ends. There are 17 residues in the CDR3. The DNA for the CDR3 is TGTGCCAGTAGTATCTCGAGTAGTGGGAGCGCGACAGATACGCAGTATTTT. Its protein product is CASSISSSGSATDTQYF.

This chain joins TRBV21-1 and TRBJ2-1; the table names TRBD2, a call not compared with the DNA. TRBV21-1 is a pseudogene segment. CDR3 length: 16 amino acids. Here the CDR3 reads CASSKELAGARIEQFF. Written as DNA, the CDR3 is TGTGCCAGCAGCAAAGAACTAGCGGGAGCAAGGATTGAGCAGTTCTTC.

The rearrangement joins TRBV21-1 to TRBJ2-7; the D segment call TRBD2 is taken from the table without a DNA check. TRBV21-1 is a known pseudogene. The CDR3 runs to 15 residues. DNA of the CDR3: TGTGCCAGCAGCAAAGTGGAGGACCCTGGGTTCGAGCAGTACTTC. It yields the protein CASSKVEDPGFEQYF.

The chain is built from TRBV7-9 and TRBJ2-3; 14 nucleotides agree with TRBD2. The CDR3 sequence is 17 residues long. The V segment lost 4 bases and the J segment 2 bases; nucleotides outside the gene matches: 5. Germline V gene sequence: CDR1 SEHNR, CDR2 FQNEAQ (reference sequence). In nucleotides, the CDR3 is TGTGCCAGCAGCTACGGACTAGCGGGAGGTAACACAGATACGCAGTATTTT. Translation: CASSYGLAGGNTDTQYF. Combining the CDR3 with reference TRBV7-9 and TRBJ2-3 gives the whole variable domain DTGVSQNPRHKITKRGQNVTFRCDPISEHNRLYWYRQTLGQGPEFLTYFQNEAQLEKSRLLSDRFSAERPKGSFSTLEIQRTEQGDSAMYLCASSYGLAGGNTDTQYFGPGTRLTVL.

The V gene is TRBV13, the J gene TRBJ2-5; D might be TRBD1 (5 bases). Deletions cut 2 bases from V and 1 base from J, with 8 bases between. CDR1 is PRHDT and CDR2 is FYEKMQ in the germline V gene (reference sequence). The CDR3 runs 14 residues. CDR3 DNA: TGTGCCAGCAGCTTAAGGGGCGGCCAAGAGACCCAGTACTTC. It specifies CASSLRGGQETQYF.

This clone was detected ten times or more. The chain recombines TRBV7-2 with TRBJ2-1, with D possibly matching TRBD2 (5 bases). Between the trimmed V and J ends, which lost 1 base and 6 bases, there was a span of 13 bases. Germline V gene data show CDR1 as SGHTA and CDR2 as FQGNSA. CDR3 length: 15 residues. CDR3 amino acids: CASSLVSSSPNEQFF. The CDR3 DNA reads TGTGCCAGCAGCTTAGTGAGTTCTAGCCCCAATGAGCAGTTCTTC.

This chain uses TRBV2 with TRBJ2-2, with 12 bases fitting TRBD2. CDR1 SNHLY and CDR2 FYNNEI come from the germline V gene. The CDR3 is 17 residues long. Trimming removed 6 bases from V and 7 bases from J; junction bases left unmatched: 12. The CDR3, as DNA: TGTGCCAGCAGCCTCCTAGCGGGAGGGCCTTCTAGCGGGGAGCTGTTTTTT. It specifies CASSLLAGGPSSGELFF. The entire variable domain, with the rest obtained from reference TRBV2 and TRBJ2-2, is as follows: EPEVTQTPSHQVTQMGQEVILRCVPISNHLYFYWYRQILGQKVEFLVSFYNNEISEKSEIFDDQFSVERPDGSNFTLKIRSTKLEDSAMYFCASSLLAGGPSSGELFFGEGSRLTVL.

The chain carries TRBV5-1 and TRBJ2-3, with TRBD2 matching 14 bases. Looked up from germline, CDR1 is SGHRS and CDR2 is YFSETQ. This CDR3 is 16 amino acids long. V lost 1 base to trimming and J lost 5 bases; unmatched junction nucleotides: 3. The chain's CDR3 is CASSLWGTSGGDTQYF. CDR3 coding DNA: TGCGCCAGCAGCTTGTGGGGGACTAGCGGGGGAGATACGCAGTATTTT.

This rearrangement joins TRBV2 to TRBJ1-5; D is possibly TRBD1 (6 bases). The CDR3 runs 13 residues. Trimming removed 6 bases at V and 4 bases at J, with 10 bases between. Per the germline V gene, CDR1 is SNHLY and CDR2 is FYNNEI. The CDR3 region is CASRITGNQPQHF. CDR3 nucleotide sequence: TGTGCCAGCAGAATCACAGGGAATCAGCCCCAGCATTTT.

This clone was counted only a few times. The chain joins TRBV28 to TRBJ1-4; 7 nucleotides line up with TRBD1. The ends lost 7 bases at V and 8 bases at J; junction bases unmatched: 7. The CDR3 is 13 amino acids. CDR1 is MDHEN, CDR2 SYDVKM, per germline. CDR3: CASTGQNREKLFF. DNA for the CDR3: TGTGCCAGCACGGGACAGAATAGGGAAAAACTGTTTTTT.

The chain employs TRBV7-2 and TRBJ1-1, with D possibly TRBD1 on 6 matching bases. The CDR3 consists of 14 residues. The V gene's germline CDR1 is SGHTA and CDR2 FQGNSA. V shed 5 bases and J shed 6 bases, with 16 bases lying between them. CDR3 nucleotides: TGTGCCAGCAGCCCCTACAGGGAAGGCGCTGAAGCTTTCTTT. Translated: CASSPYREGAEAFF.

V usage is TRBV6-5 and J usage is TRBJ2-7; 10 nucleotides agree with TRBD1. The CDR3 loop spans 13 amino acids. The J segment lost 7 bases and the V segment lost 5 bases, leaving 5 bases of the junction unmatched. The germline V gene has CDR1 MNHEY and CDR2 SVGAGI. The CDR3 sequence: CASSPGTGVEQYF. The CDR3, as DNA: TGTGCCAGCAGTCCCGGGACAGGGGTTGAGCAGTACTTC.

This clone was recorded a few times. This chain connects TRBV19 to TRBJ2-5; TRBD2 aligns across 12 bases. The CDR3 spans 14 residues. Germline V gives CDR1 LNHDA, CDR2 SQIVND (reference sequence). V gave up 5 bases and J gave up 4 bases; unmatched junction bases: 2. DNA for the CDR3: TGTGCCAGTAGTGGGGGACTAGCGGGAGAGACCCAGTACTTC. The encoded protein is CASSGGLAGETQYF. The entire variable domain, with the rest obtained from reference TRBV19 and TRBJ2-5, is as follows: DGGITQSPKYLFRKEGQNVTLSCEQNLNHDAMYWYRQDPGQGLRLIYYSQIVNDFQKGDIAEGYSVSREKKESFPLTVTSAQKNPTAFYLCASSGGLAGETQYFGPGTRLLVL.

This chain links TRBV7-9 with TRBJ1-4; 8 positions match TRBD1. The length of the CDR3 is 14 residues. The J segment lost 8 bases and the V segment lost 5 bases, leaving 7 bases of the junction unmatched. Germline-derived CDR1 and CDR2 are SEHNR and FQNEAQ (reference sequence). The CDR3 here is CASSTDRGGEKLFF. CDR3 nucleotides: TGTGCCAGCAGCACCGACAGGGGAGGGGAAAAACTGTTTTTT.

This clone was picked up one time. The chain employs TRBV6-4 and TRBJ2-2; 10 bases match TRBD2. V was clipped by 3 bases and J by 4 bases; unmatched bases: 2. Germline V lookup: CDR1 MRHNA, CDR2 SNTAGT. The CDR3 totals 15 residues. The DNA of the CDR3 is TGTGCCAGCAGTGAAAAGCGGGAGGGCACCGGGGAGCTGTTTTTT. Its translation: CASSEKREGTGELFF.

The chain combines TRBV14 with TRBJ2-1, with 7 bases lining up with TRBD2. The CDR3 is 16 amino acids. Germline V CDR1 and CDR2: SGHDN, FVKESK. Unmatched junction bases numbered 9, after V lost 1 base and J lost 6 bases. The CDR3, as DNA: TGTGCCAGCAGCCAAGTTTTTAGCGGGCAAATCAATGAGCAGTTCTTC. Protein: CASSQVFSGQINEQFF.

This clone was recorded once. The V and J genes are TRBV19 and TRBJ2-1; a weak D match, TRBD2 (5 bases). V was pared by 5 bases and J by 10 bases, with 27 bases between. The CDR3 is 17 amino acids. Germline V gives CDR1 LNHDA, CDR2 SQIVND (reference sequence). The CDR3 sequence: CASSPSGEAQFITEQFF. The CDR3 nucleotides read TGTGCCAGTAGTCCCTCCGGGGAAGCCCAGTTTATCACCGAGCAGTTCTTC.

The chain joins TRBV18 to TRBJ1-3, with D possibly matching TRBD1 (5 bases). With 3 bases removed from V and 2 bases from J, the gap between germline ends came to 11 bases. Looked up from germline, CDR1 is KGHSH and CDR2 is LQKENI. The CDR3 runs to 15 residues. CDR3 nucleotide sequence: TGTGCCAGCTCACCTCGGGACTCACCTGGAAACACCATATATTTT. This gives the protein CASSPRDSPGNTIYF.